This TCR beta chain was recovered during a study of shared clonotypes between healthy human individuals. Looked up from germline, CDR1 is SGHVS and CDR2 is FQNEAQ. The CDR3 consists of 14 residues. The ends were cut back, 2 bases at V and 6 bases at J, with 13 bases in the middle. Generated by immunoSEQ multiplex PCR, the TCRdb table keeps only in-frame clones and is missing some. The table lists 2.3 million or so clones, roughly 93% of them singletons. This clonotype was obtained from a man aged 18 to 29 in good health. Some clones in this sample may be carry-over from other donors' samples. Sequencing was done on a sample of naive CD4+ T cells from PBMCs. Stated subset: CD45RA+ positively selected. The chain employs TRBV7-8 and TRBJ1-2, with D perhaps matching TRBD1 (5 bases). CDR3 in DNA: TGTGCCAGCAGCTTATTTAGGGGTGAGGATGGCTACACCTTC. This gives the protein CASSLFRGEDGYTF.